These 23 T cell receptor beta chains were sequenced from one sample in a study of blood T cell repertoires in COVID-19. Sequencing was performed with immunoSEQ multiplex PCR; in TCRdb, only in-frame clones are kept and a portion is missing. The table lists hundreds of thousands of clones, 65% to 85% of them singletons. Material: PBMCs or T cells enriched from blood (not recorded which). All receptors come from a woman aged 40 to 49 with acute COVID-19.

The chain combines TRBV9 with TRBJ2-2, with 11 positions matching TRBD1. Germline CDR1 and CDR2: SGDLS and YYNGEE. V lost 4 bases, J lost 1 base, and 6 bases stayed unmatched. The CDR3 covers 17 residues. Here the CDR3 reads CASSQDRGRLNTGELFF. The DNA for the CDR3 is TGTGCCAGCAGCCAGGACAGGGGGCGCCTGAACACCGGGGAGCTGTTTTTT.

The genes are TRBV10-3 and TRBJ2-1; no clear D gene. CDR3 length equals 16 residues. The V gene lost 4 bases and the J gene lost 8 bases, with 21 bases spanning the gap. Germline CDR1 is ENHRY and CDR2 is SYGVKD. This chain's CDR3 is CAISGRQPSASDEQFF. In nucleotides, the CDR3 is TGTGCCATCAGTGGCAGACAACCCAGTGCTTCGGATGAGCAGTTCTTC.

Here the CDR3 DNA reads TGTGCCTGGAGCCGTTCAGGGGGCACTGGAAACACCATATATTTT. Translating it yields CAWSRSGGTGNTIYF. The V call is TRBV30, the J call TRBJ1-3; 8 positions agree with TRBD1. Germline CDR1 and CDR2: GTSNPN and SVGIG (reference sequence). V shed 3 bases and J 2 bases; nucleotides not matched to a gene: 6. CDR3 size: 15 residues.

The rearrangement uses TRBV25-1 and TRBJ2-2; 11 nucleotides align to TRBD1. Losses at the gene ends were 10 bases for V and 5 bases for J; bases not matched to a gene: 9. The CDR3 is made up of 15 amino acids. The germline gives CDR1 MGHDK, CDR2 SYGVNS. CDR3 in amino acids: CANLWTGGRTGELFF. The CDR3 bases are TGTGCCAACCTCTGGACAGGGGGCAGGACCGGGGAGCTGTTTTTT.

This clone has a handful of counts. The genes are TRBV7-9 and TRBJ1-4; possibly TRBD1 for D (5 bases). This CDR3 region has 16 residues. The germline gives CDR1 SEHNR, CDR2 FQNEAQ (reference sequence). V gave up 2 bases and J gave up 8 bases, with 18 bases separating them. The CDR3 nucleotides read TGTGCCAGCAGCTTAATTCTTGGGCAGGGCCAGGAAAAACTGTTTTTT. Its translation: CASSLILGQGQEKLFF.

V is TRBV5-1 and J is TRBJ1-2, with 10 bases aligning to TRBD1. V dropped 3 bases and J dropped 4; count of bases not matched to a gene: 6. This CDR3 comprises 15 residues. The germline CDR1 and CDR2 sequences are SGHRS and YFSETQ. The CDR3 coding sequence is TGCGCCAGCAGCTCGTCGACAGGGGGCGGCTATGGCTACACCTTC. This codes for CASSSSTGGGYGYTF.

V gene TRBV6-1 combines with J gene TRBJ1-2; 8 bases are shared with TRBD1. Trimming at V came to 4 bases and at J to 4 bases, leaving 14 bases not matched to a gene. Germline values: CDR1 MNHNS, CDR2 SASEGT. The CDR3 runs 17 residues. DNA of the CDR3: TGTGCCAGCAGTGTAAACAGGGGGTCCCGGGTTACCTATGGCTACACCTTC. The encoded protein is CASSVNRGSRVTYGYTF.

J is TRBJ1-2 and V is TRBV6-2 or TRBV6-3, with 10 bases that match TRBD1. This CDR3 is 14 amino acids long. The trim removed 4 bases at V and 1 base at J, leaving 0 bases unmatched. Per the germline V gene, CDR1 is MNHEY and CDR2 is SVGEGT. In DNA form, the CDR3 reads TGTGCCAGCAGTTGGACAGGGGGTAACTATGGCTACACCTTC. Amino acids: CASSWTGGNYGYTF.

This chain links TRBV11-3 with TRBJ2-1, with 8 bases matching TRBD2. This CDR3 spans 16 amino acids. The junction had 14 bases not matched to a gene; V was cut back by 4 bases and J by 9 bases. Germline V gene sequence: CDR1 SGHNT, CDR2 YENEEA. The CDR3: CASSSHRGGLGFEQFF. In DNA form, the CDR3 reads TGTGCCAGCAGCTCACATCGGGGGGGCCTAGGTTTTGAGCAGTTCTTC.

The rearrangement links TRBV9 to TRBJ2-1, with 7 bases that match TRBD2. This CDR3 spans 14 amino acids. The V gene's germline CDR1 is SGDLS and CDR2 YYNGEE. V shed 1 base, J shed 5 bases, and the junction held 3 bases outside the gene matches. CDR3 residues: CASSVFGTNNEQFF. The CDR3 nucleotides read TGTGCCAGCAGCGTATTCGGGACTAACAATGAGCAGTTCTTC.

This chain joins TRBV3-1 (or the pseudogene TRBV3-2) and TRBJ1-5, with a possible D match to TRBD1 (5 bases). The CDR3 is 16 amino acids. V was clipped by 0 bases and J by 2 bases, with 11 bases between them. Germline V lookup: CDR1 LGHDT, CDR2 YNNKEL (reference sequence). CDR3 sequence (DNA): TGTGCCAGCAGCCAAGAGTGGGGGGACCGCAATCAGCCCCAGCATTTT. This codes for CASSQEWGDRNQPQHF.

The chain links TRBV4-1 to TRBJ2-7; no firm D call. The CDR3 consists of 14 residues. Trimming took 4 bases from V and 4 from J, leaving 14 bases between them. Per the germline V gene, CDR1 is MGHRA and CDR2 is YSYEKL. As DNA, the CDR3 is TGCGCCAGCAGCCTCGACCCGAAGGAGTACGAGCAGTACTTC. Its protein product is CASSLDPKEYEQYF.

V gene TRBV28 combines with J gene TRBJ2-7, with D perhaps matching TRBD2 (5 bases). Between the trimmed V and J ends, which lost 2 bases and 0 bases, there was a span of 5 bases. CDR1 and CDR2 (germline): MDHEN, SYDVKM. The CDR3 sequence is 13 residues long. This CDR3 is CASSLRDSYEQYF. The CDR3 DNA sequence: TGTGCCAGCAGTTTACGGGACTCCTACGAGCAGTACTTC.

This chain links TRBV19 with TRBJ1-5; TRBD1 aligns across 9 bases. Germline lookup yields CDR1 LNHDA and CDR2 SQIVND (reference sequence). The trim removed 6 bases at V and 2 bases at J, leaving 5 bases unmatched. This CDR3 has 15 residues. The CDR3 sequence: CASSDRGIGNQPQHF. Here the CDR3 DNA reads TGTGCCAGTAGCGACAGGGGGATCGGCAATCAGCCCCAGCATTTT.

The genes are TRBV7-9 and TRBJ2-7; D might be TRBD1 (6 bases). Per the germline V gene, CDR1 is SEHNR and CDR2 is FQNEAQ (reference sequence). This CDR3 comprises 13 residues. Trimming took off 3 bases at V and 2 bases at J, with 8 bases between the two ends. The CDR3, as DNA: TGTGCCAGCAGCTTGGACAGAGCCTACGAGCAGTACTTC. It encodes CASSLDRAYEQYF. Drawing the rest from reference TRBV7-9 and TRBJ2-7, the complete variable domain is DTGVSQNPRHKITKRGQNVTFRCDPISEHNRLYWYRQTLGQGPEFLTYFQNEAQLEKSRLLSDRFSAERPKGSFSTLEIQRTEQGDSAMYLCASSLDRAYEQYFGPGTRLTVT.

This clone was found once. This sequence joins TRBV9 and TRBJ2-5; 9 bases map to TRBD2. The CDR3 is 17 residues long. CDR1 and CDR2 (germline): SGDLS, YYNGEE. Trimming removed 0 bases from V and 5 bases from J; junction bases left unmatched: 11. CDR3 nucleotides: TGTGCCAGCAGCGTAGGGGCTAGCGGGGCCACTTGGGAGACCCAGTACTTC. Translation gives CASSVGASGATWETQYF. The full variable domain, in which reference TRBV9 and TRBJ2-5 provide the parts outside the CDR3, is DSGVTQTPKHLITATGQRVTLRCSPRSGDLSVYWYQQSLDQGLQFLIQYYNGEERAKGNILERFSAQQFPDLHSELNLSSLELGDSALYFCASSVGASGATWETQYFGPGTRLLVL.

The chain uses TRBV29-1 and TRBJ1-2; 10 bases fit TRBD1. The CDR3 is made up of 14 amino acids. The junction had 9 bases not matched to a gene; V was cut back by 4 bases and J by 7 bases. Germline V CDR1 and CDR2: SQVTM, ANQGSEA. For the CDR3, the DNA is TGCAGCGTTGTCCCGGGACAGGGGTTCGGTGGCTACACCTTC. Protein: CSVVPGQGFGGYTF.

This clone was seen only once. The chain couples TRBV28 to TRBJ1-2, with TRBD1 matching 9 bases. The germline V gene encodes CDR1 MDHEN and CDR2 SYDVKM. Trimming removed 5 bases from V and 8 bases from J; junction bases left unmatched: 12. The length of the CDR3 is 15 residues. The CDR3 protein is CASSLPPGQGRGYTF. CDR3 nucleotide sequence: TGTGCCAGCAGTCTCCCCCCGGGACAGGGTCGCGGCTACACCTTC.

This sequence joins TRBV19 and TRBJ2-1, with 14 bases matching TRBD2. The junction had 6 bases not matched to a gene; V was cut back by 6 bases and J by 2 bases. The CDR3 is 17 residues long. Germline values: CDR1 LNHDA, CDR2 SQIVND (reference sequence). The CDR3 DNA follows: TGTGCCAGTAGGTCTAAGACTAGCGGGAGGGCCTACAATGAGCAGTTCTTC. It specifies CASRSKTSGRAYNEQFF.

V is TRBV28 and J is TRBJ2-3; D gene unclear. Germline loops: CDR1 MDHEN, CDR2 SYDVKM. V gave up 2 bases and J gave up 3 bases, with 9 bases separating them. This CDR3 has 14 residues. The CDR3 loop reads CASSLNHGTDTQYF. The CDR3 DNA sequence: TGTGCCAGCAGTTTAAACCACGGTACAGATACGCAGTATTTT.

This chain connects TRBV5-8 to TRBJ1-3, with D unresolved. The CDR3 consists of 14 residues. In germline, CDR1 is SGHTS, CDR2 YDEGEE. V lost 2 bases to trimming and J lost 8 bases, with 14 bases between them. This CDR3 is CASSLRGFPDTIYF. The DNA for the CDR3 is TGTGCCAGCAGCTTACGCGGCTTTCCGGACACCATATATTTT.

The chain joins TRBV2 to TRBJ1-5, with 8 bases aligning to TRBD1. V was clipped by 6 bases and J by 6 bases; unmatched bases: 7. The CDR3 extends over 14 amino acids. Germline CDR1 SNHLY, CDR2 FYNNEI. The CDR3 is CASRGSGGSQPQHF. The CDR3 DNA reads as TGTGCCAGCAGGGGCTCAGGGGGCAGTCAGCCCCAGCATTTT.

This rearrangement joins TRBV28 to TRBJ2-5; possible D gene TRBD2, 5 bases. From germline, CDR1 is MDHEN and CDR2 SYDVKM. The V end lost 3 bases, the J end lost 5 bases, and 10 bases lay between the germline ends. This CDR3 has 13 amino acids. CDR3 sequence: CASSFGGGETQYF. The CDR3 DNA follows: TGTGCCAGCAGTTTCGGAGGCGGGGAGACCCAGTACTTC.